The 16 T cell receptor beta chains below come from one sample, sequenced in a study of vaccination and CD4 T cells after COVID-19 (dated by TCRdb to the early 2020s). Their antigens remain unidentified. Receptors were amplified or captured by PCR. Data came from an Illumina iSeq 100. DNA from cultured CD4+ T cells underwent TCR sequencing with the Oncomine TCR Beta short-read assay at the Johns Hopkins FTIC core. TCRdb reprocessed the public reads (quality trimming at Q25 with fastp, clone calling with MiXCR) and kept in-frame beta chains. Rows with one shared CDR3 protein collapse into an entry with the most common genes and DNA. This sample is represented by 13,000 or so distinct CDR3 sequences; about two thirds of them were singletons. The ten largest clones add up to 9.5% to 15% of the sample. The treatment or condition label of this sample denotes: roughly 10-day PBMC culture with coronavirus spike peptide pools or control peptides (ViraFEST assay).

The sequenced material came from CD4+ T cells from blood, cultured in vitro. The receptors shown here come from a human donor who had recovered from COVID-19.

The genes are TRBV6-5 and TRBJ2-4; 7 bases are shared with TRBD1. Looked up from germline, CDR1 is MNHEY and CDR2 is SVGAGI. The CDR3 runs 16 residues. With V trimmed by 2 bases and J by 8 bases, 12 bases remained unmatched. CDR3 in DNA: TGTGCCAGCAGTTACCCATCTCAGACAGGGCCGGACATTCAGTACTTC. It translates to CASSYPSQTGPDIQYF.

J is TRBJ1-6 and V is TRBV2; D remains ambiguous. The CDR3 has 13 amino acids. V was cut by 2 bases and J by 9 bases, with 8 bases left in between. The germline gives CDR1 SNHLY, CDR2 FYNNEI. The CDR3 region is CASSESRGSPLHF. CDR3 in DNA: TGTGCCAGCAGTGAATCCCGGGGTTCACCCCTCCACTTT.

The rearrangement uses TRBV27 and TRBJ2-3, with 15 positions matching TRBD2. CDR1 is MNHEY and CDR2 is SMNVEV in the germline V gene (reference sequence). The CDR3 covers 17 residues. With V trimmed by 3 bases and J by 3 bases, 4 bases remained unmatched. DNA for the CDR3: TGTGCCAGCAGTTTCGGGACTAGCGGGAGGTTAACAGATACGCAGTATTTT. Translated: CASSFGTSGRLTDTQYF.

The chain couples TRBV24-1 to TRBJ1-1; weak D call: TRBD1 (5 bases). CDR1 KGHDR and CDR2 SFDVKD come from the germline V gene. The CDR3 consists of 16 residues. Trimming removed 2 bases from V and 4 bases from J, with 16 bases in between. CDR3 DNA sequence: TGTGCCACCAGTGATTCCACACCCGGGGGGAGCACTGAAGCTTTCTTT. This gives the protein CATSDSTPGGSTEAFF.

The V call is TRBV6-4, the J call TRBJ2-7, with 10 bases that match TRBD2. The CDR3 contains 17 residues. The V gene end was trimmed by 1 base and the J gene end by 0 bases; junction bases not matched to a gene: 6. Looked up from germline, CDR1 is MRHNA and CDR2 is SNTAGT. CDR3 bases: TGTGCCAGCAGTGACTGGGAAGCGGGAGGGAGCTCCTACGAGCAGTACTTC. It is translated as CASSDWEAGGSSYEQYF.

This chain joins TRBV7-2 and TRBJ2-5; D gene ambiguous. The CDR3 extends over 14 amino acids. CDR1 and CDR2 (germline): SGHTA, FQGNSA. Trimming removed 5 bases at V and 2 bases at J, with 12 bases between. The CDR3 loop reads CASSRSLPQETQYF. The CDR3 nucleotides are TGTGCCAGCAGCCGGTCACTTCCACAAGAGACCCAGTACTTC.

CDR3 DNA: TGTGCCAGCAGTTTAGCGGGGCCCCTAGCCAAAAACATTCAGTACTTC. Translation: CASSLAGPLAKNIQYF. The chain links TRBV28 to TRBJ2-4; the D gene is possibly TRBD2 (6 bases). The CDR3 is made up of 16 amino acids. Trimming removed 2 bases at V and 0 bases at J, with 11 bases between. Germline assignment: CDR1 MDHEN and CDR2 SYDVKM. The full variable domain, in which reference TRBV28 and TRBJ2-4 provide the parts outside the CDR3, is DVKVTQSSRYLVKRTGEKVFLECVQDMDHENMFWYRQDPGLGLRLIYFSYDVKMKEKGDIPEGYSVSREKKERFSLILESASTNQTSMYLCASSLAGPLAKNIQYFGAGTRLSVL.

The chain is built from TRBV4-1 and TRBJ1-5, with 7 bases fitting TRBD1. The V gene end was trimmed by 3 bases and the J gene end by 4 bases; junction bases not matched to a gene: 9. There are 16 residues in the CDR3. Germline CDR1 is MGHRA and CDR2 is YSYEKL. The CDR3 coding sequence is TGCGCCAGCAGCCACTCACTAGCAGGGGGTAATCAGCCCCAGCATTTT. Amino acids: CASSHSLAGGNQPQHF.

In this sample, this clonotype turned up once. This chain joins TRBV11-2 and TRBJ2-7; 7 positions agree with TRBD1. The CDR3 sequence is 14 residues long. Germline CDR1 and CDR2: SGHAT and FQNNGV. V lost 5 bases, J lost 4 bases, and 8 bases stayed unmatched. CDR3 DNA sequence: TGTGCCAGCAGCCCAAACAGGGGAGAATACGAGCAGTACTTC. It specifies CASSPNRGEYEQYF.

This sequence joins TRBV6-1 and TRBJ1-5, with 9 nucleotides matching TRBD1. Looked up from germline, CDR1 is MNHNS and CDR2 is SASEGT. The CDR3 has 15 amino acids. Trimming removed 5 bases from V and 6 bases from J; junction bases left unmatched: 8. CDR3 loop: CASSLGQGSFQPQHF. In DNA form, the CDR3 reads TGTGCCAGCAGTCTGGGACAGGGTTCATTTCAGCCCCAGCATTTT.

This chain uses TRBV12-3 or TRBV12-4 with TRBJ1-5; the match to TRBD1 covers 10 bases. This CDR3 is 15 amino acids long. V was pared by 5 bases and J by 9 bases, with 10 bases of the junction left unmatched. The CDR3 region is CASSPRDRGRRPQHF. DNA for the CDR3: TGTGCCAGCAGTCCCCGGGACAGGGGTCGCCGGCCCCAGCATTTT.

The chain links TRBV15 to TRBJ2-7; 9 nucleotides align to TRBD2. Trimming cost V 0 bases and J 8 bases; bases outside gene matches: 5. Germline V gene data show CDR1 as LNHNV and CDR2 as YYDKDF (reference sequence). The CDR3 extends over 14 amino acids. CDR3 DNA sequence: TGTGCCACCAGCAGAGATTTTAGCGGGAGCCAGCAGTACTTC. Translation gives CATSRDFSGSQQYF.

The CDR3 DNA sequence: TGTGCCACCAGTGTTTCCCCCGGGCGGGAAGTACGGGATAAAAGCACAGATACGCAGTATTTT. Protein sequence: CATSVSPGREVRDKSTDTQYF. The chain carries TRBV24-1 and TRBJ2-3; perhaps TRBD2 as D (6 bases). This CDR3 has 21 amino acids. The V end lost 5 bases, the J end lost 0 bases, and 29 bases lay between the germline ends. Germline V CDR1 and CDR2: KGHDR, SFDVKD.

The rearrangement links TRBV20-1 to TRBJ1-6; TRBD1 might be the D (6 bases). V lost 5 bases, J lost 7 bases, and 12 bases lay in between. The CDR3 extends over 13 amino acids. The germline V gene has CDR1 DFQATT and CDR2 SNEGSKA (reference sequence). The CDR3 here is CSAARGGNSPLHF. The CDR3 nucleotides read TGCAGTGCTGCCAGGGGTGGGAATTCACCCCTCCACTTT.

This clonotype appeared a single time. V and J are TRBV20-1 and TRBJ2-3, with D tentatively TRBD2 (7 bases). CDR3 size: 18 residues. V was shortened by 1 base and J by 2 bases, with 22 bases between the two germline ends. CDR1 DFQATT and CDR2 SNEGSKA come from the germline V gene (reference sequence). The CDR3 reads CSARGGGAGAGTTDTQYF. CDR3 coding DNA: TGCAGTGCTAGAGGGGGGGGCGCCGGGGCGGGAACCACAGATACGCAGTATTTT.

This chain uses TRBV20-1 with TRBJ2-1, with 12 bases matching TRBD2. Losses at the gene ends were 6 bases for V and 3 bases for J; bases not matched to a gene: 9. The CDR3 runs to 16 residues. CDR1 is DFQATT and CDR2 is SNEGSKA in the germline V gene (reference sequence). The CDR3 loop reads CSATDGTSGLYNEQFF. The CDR3, as DNA: TGCAGTGCAACTGACGGGACTAGCGGGCTCTACAATGAGCAGTTCTTC.